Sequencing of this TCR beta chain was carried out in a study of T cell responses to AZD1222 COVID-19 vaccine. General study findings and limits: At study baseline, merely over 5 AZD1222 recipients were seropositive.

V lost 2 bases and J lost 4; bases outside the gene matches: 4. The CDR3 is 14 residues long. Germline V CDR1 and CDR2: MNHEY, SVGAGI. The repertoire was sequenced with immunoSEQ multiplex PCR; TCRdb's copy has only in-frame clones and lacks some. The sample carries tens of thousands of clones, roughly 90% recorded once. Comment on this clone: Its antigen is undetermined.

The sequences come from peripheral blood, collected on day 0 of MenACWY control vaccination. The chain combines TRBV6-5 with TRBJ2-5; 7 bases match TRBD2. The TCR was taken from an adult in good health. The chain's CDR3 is CASSYHVAGETQYF. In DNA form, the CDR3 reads TGTGCCAGCAGTTACCATGTAGCGGGAGAGACCCAGTACTTC.